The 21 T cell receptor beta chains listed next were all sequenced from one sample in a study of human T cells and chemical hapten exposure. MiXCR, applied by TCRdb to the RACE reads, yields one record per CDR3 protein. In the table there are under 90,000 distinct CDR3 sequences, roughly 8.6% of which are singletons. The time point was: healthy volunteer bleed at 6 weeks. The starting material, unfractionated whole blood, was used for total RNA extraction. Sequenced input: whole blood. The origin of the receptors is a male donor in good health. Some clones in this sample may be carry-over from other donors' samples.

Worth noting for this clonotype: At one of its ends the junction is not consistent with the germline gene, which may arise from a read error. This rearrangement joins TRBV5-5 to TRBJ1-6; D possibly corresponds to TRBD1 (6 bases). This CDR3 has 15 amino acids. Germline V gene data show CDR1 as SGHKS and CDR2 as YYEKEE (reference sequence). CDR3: CASSLGQRGDSPLHF. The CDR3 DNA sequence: TGTGCCAGCAGTTTGGGACAACGGGGGGATTCACCCCTCCACTTT.

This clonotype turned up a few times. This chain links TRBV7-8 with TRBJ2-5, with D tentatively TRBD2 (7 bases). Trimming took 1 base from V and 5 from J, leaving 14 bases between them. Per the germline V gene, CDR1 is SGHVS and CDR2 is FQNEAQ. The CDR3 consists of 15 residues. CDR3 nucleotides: TGTGCCAGCAGCTTAGTGGAGGGGGGGTGGGAGACCCAGTACTTC. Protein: CASSLVEGGWETQYF. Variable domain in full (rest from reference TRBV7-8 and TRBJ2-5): GAGVSQSPRYKVAKRGQDVALRCDPISGHVSLFWYQQALGQGPEFLTYFQNEAQLDKSGLPSDRFFAERPEGSVSTLKIQRTQQEDSAVYLCASSLVEGGWETQYFGPGTRLLVL.

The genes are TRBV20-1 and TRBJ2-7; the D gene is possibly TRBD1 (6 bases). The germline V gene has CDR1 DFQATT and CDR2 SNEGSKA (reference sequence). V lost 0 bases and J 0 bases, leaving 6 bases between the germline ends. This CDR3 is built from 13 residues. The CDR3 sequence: CSAREDSSYEQYF. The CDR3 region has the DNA TGCAGTGCTAGAGAGGACAGCTCCTACGAGCAGTACTTC.

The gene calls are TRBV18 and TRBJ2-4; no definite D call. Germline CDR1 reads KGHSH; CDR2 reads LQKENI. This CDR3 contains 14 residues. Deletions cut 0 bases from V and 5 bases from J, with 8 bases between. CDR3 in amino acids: CASSPPATENIQYF. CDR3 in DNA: TGTGCCAGCTCACCACCCGCGACCGAAAACATTCAGTACTTC.

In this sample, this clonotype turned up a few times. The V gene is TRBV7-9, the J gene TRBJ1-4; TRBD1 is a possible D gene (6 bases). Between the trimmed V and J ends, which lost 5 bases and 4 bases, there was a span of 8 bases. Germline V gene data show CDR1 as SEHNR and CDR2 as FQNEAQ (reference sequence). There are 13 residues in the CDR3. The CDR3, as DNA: TGTGCCAGCAGCCCAGGGGTTAATGAAAAACTGTTTTTT. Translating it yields CASSPGVNEKLFF.

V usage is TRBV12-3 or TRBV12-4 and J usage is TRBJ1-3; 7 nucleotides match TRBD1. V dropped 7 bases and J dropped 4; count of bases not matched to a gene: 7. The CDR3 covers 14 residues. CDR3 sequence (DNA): TGTGCCAGCACTCCCAGGGGGTCCGGAAACACCATATATTTT. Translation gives CASTPRGSGNTIYF.

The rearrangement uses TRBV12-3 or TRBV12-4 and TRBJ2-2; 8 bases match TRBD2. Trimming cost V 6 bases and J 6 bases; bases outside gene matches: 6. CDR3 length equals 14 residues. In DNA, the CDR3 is TGTGCCAGCAGAGAGCGGGAGCGGGCCGGGGAGCTGTTTTTT. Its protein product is CASRERERAGELFF.

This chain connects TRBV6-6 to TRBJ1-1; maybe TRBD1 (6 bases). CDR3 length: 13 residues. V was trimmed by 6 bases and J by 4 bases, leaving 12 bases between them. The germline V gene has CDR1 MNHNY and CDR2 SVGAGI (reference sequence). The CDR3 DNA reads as TGTGCCAGCAGGCAGGGGTCGATCACTGAAGCTTTCTTT. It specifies CASRQGSITEAFF.

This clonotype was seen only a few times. CDR3 residues: CATQGDTNTEAFF. Written as DNA, the CDR3 is TGTGCCACTCAGGGGGACACGAACACTGAAGCTTTCTTT. This chain joins TRBV10-3 and TRBJ1-1; 7 nucleotides line up with TRBD1. This CDR3 is built from 13 residues. J was trimmed by 1 base and V by 10 bases; bases with no gene match: 6. CDR1 and CDR2 (germline): ENHRY, SYGVKD.

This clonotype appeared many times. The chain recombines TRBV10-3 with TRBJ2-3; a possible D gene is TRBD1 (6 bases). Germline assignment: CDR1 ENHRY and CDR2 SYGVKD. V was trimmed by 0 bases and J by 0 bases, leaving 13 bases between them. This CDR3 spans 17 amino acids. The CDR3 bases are TGTGCCATCAGTGAGTCTCGGTGGACAGCTAGCACAGATACGCAGTATTTT. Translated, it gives CAISESRWTASTDTQYF.

The DNA of the CDR3 is TGTGCCAGCAGTTACCCCACAGGGGCTAACACTGAAGCTTTCTTT. It translates to CASSYPTGANTEAFF. The V gene is TRBV6-6, the J gene TRBJ1-1; 7 bases are shared with TRBD1. The CDR3 runs 15 residues. Trimming at V came to 2 bases and at J to 2 bases, leaving 5 bases not matched to a gene. Germline CDR1 and CDR2: MNHNY and SVGAGI (reference sequence).

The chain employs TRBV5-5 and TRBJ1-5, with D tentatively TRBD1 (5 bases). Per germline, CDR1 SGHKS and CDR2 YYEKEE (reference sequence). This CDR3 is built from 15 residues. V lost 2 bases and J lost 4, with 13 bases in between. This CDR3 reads CASSFLVGGNQPQHF. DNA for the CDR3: TGTGCCAGCAGCTTCCTGGTTGGGGGTAATCAGCCCCAGCATTTT.

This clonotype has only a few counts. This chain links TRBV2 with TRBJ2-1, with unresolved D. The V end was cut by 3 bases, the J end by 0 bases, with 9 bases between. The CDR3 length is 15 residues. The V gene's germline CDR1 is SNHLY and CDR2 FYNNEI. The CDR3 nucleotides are TGTGCCAGCAGTGATTTGTTTAGCTCCTACAATGAGCAGTTCTTC. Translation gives CASSDLFSSYNEQFF.

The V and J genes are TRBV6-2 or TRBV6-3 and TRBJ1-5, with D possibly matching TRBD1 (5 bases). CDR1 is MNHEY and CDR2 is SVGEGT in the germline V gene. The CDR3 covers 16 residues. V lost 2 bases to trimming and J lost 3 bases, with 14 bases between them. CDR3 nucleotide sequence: TGTGCCAGCAGTTACCGCGACGGGGGAAACAATCAGCCCCAGCATTTT. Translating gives CASSYRDGGNNQPQHF.

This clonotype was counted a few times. The CDR3 DNA reads TGTGCCAGCTCACCCAATAGGGAGCCTAGCAATCAGCCCCAGCATTTT. Its translation: CASSPNREPSNQPQHF. The chain employs TRBV18 and TRBJ1-5; no reliable D call. V was pared by 3 bases and J by 0 bases, with 12 bases between. The CDR3 spans 16 residues. In germline, CDR1 is KGHSH, CDR2 LQKENI.

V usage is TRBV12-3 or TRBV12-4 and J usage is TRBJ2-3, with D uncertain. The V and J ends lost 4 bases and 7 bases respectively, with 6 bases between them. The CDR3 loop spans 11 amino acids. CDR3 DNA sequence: TGTGCCAGCAGTTCCCAAAATACGCAGTATTTT. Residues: CASSSQNTQYF.

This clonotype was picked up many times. CDR3 sequence reads: CASSPGTGSSYEQYF. CDR3 DNA: TGCGCCAGCAGCCCGGGGACAGGTAGCTCCTACGAGCAGTACTTC. The chain couples TRBV5-1 to TRBJ2-7, with 8 bases identical to TRBD1. CDR1 and CDR2 (germline): SGHRS, YFSETQ. The ends lost 4 bases at V and 0 bases at J; junction bases unmatched: 6. The CDR3 is 15 residues long.

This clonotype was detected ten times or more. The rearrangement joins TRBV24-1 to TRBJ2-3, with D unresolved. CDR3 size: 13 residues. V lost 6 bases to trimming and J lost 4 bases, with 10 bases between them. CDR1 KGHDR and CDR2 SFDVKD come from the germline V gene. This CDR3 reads CATSTRNADTQYF. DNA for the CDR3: TGTGCCACCAGTACACGGAACGCAGATACGCAGTATTTT.

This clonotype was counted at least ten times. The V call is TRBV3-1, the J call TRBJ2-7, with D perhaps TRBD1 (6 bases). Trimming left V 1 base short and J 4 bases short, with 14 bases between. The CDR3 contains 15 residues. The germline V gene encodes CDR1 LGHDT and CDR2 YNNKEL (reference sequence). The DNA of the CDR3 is TGTGCCAGCAGCCAAGGGGGGCAGGGCCGATACGAGCAGTACTTC. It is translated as CASSQGGQGRYEQYF.

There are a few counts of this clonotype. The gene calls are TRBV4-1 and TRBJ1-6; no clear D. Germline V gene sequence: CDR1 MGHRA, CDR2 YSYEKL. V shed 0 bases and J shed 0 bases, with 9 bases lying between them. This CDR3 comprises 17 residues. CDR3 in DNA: TGCGCCAGCAGCCAAGAACGCTCGAGCTCCTATAATTCACCCCTCCACTTT. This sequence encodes CASSQERSSSYNSPLHF.

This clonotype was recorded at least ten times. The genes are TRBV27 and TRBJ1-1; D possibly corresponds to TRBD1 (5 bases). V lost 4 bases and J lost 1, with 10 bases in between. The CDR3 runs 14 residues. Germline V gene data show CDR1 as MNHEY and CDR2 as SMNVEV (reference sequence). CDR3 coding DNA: TGTGCCAGCAGTTCCTGGACACCGAACACTGAAGCTTTCTTT. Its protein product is CASSSWTPNTEAFF.